One sample yielded the 14 T cell receptor beta chains listed below, sequenced in a study of blood T cell repertoires in COVID-19. TCRdb's table, derived via immunoSEQ multiplex PCR, lists solely in-frame clones and lacks some. The sample has fewer than 200,000 clones; 79% are singletons. The sample taken for sequencing was PBMCs or T cells enriched from blood (not recorded which). The receptors shown here come from a woman between 65 and 79 years old in a cohort exposed to, infected with or recovered from COVID-19 (not recorded which).

The rearrangement links TRBV5-4 to TRBJ1-2, with no clear D. The CDR3 is 15 residues long. V was shortened by 4 bases and J by 4 bases, with 17 bases between the two germline ends. Germline values: CDR1 SGHNT, CDR2 YYREEE (reference sequence). CDR3 DNA sequence: TGTGCCAGCAGCCTACAATCCGGGGTAGGCTATGGCTACACCTTC. It yields the protein CASSLQSGVGYGYTF.

This clone has a single count. This chain links TRBV28 with TRBJ1-5; TRBD1 is a possible D gene (6 bases). Germline V gene data show CDR1 as MDHEN and CDR2 as SYDVKM. There are 16 residues in the CDR3. The V end was cut by 4 bases, the J end by 9 bases, with 22 bases between. Written as DNA, the CDR3 is TGTGCCAGCAGTTATGGGGGCAGGCTCGGGGCGCGGCCCCAGCATTTT. Translation: CASSYGGRLGARPQHF.

The genes are TRBV15 and TRBJ2-3; TRBD1 matches at 8 bases. Unmatched junction bases numbered 18, after V lost 9 bases and J lost 4 bases. This CDR3 region has 17 residues. From germline, CDR1 is LNHNV and CDR2 YYDKDF (reference sequence). The CDR3 DNA reads TGTGCCACGACCGGACAGGGTTCTTGGTACGAGGCAGATACGCAGTATTTT. It translates to CATTGQGSWYEADTQYF. Supplemented by reference TRBV15 and TRBJ2-3, the full variable domain reads DAMVIQNPRYQVTQFGKPVTLSCSQTLNHNVMYWYQQKSSQAPKLLFHYYDKDFNNEADTPDNFQSRRPNTSFCFLDIRSPGLGDTAMYLCATTGQGSWYEADTQYFGPGTRLTVL.

The rearrangement joins TRBV18 to TRBJ1-1, with D possibly being TRBD1 (6 bases). Trimming removed 3 bases at V and 0 bases at J, with 20 bases between. The CDR3 is 18 amino acids. CDR1 is KGHSH, CDR2 LQKENI, per germline. The CDR3 reads CASSPLTGGPSMNTEAFF. CDR3 sequence (DNA): TGTGCCAGCTCACCGTTGACAGGCGGCCCCTCTATGAACACTGAAGCTTTCTTT.

The chain uses TRBV18 and TRBJ2-2; D is unresolved. Germline lookup yields CDR1 KGHSH and CDR2 LQKENI. The CDR3 sequence is 14 residues long. V dropped 4 bases and J dropped 3 bases, with 9 bases sitting between them. CDR3 loop: CASSLGSYTGELFF. The CDR3 DNA sequence: TGTGCCAGCTCACTCGGGTCGTACACCGGGGAGCTGTTTTTT. Variable domain in full (rest from reference TRBV18 and TRBJ2-2): NAGVMQNPRHLVRRRGQEARLRCSPMKGHSHVYWYRQLPEEGLKFMVYLQKENIIDESGMPKERFSAEFPKEGPSILRIQQVVRGDSAAYFCASSLGSYTGELFFGEGSRLTVL.

The genes are TRBV6-1 and TRBJ1-3, with D hard to call. Looked up from germline, CDR1 is MNHNS and CDR2 is SASEGT. Trimming pared 2 bases from V and 4 bases from J, leaving 6 bases between. The CDR3 is 13 residues long. The CDR3 protein is CASSESGGNTIYF. As DNA, the CDR3 is TGTGCCAGCAGTGAATCGGGGGGAAACACCATATATTTT.

This rearrangement joins TRBV19 to TRBJ2-1; TRBD2 matches at 12 bases. This CDR3 has 19 amino acids. Germline V gene sequence: CDR1 LNHDA, CDR2 SQIVND (reference sequence). Trimming at V came to 5 bases and at J to 0 bases, leaving 11 bases not matched to a gene. In DNA, the CDR3 is TGTGCCAGTAGTTTACTAGCGGGAGGTCACCAGAGCTCCTACAATGAGCAGTTCTTC. Amino acids: CASSLLAGGHQSSYNEQFF.

This sequence joins TRBV11-3 and TRBJ2-6, with TRBD1 identical over 8 bases. The CDR3 loop spans 18 amino acids. The germline V gene encodes CDR1 SGHNT and CDR2 YENEEA. The V and J ends lost 1 base and 0 bases, in that order; junction bases with no gene match: 5. The CDR3 nucleotides read TGTGCCAGCAGCTTAGGGGACAGGATGATCTCTGGGGCCAACGTCCTGACTTTC. This translates into CASSLGDRMISGANVLTF. The entire variable domain, with the rest obtained from reference TRBV11-3 and TRBJ2-6, is as follows: EAGVVQSPRYKIIEKKQPVAFWCNPISGHNTLYWYLQNLGQGPELLIRYENEEAVDDSQLPKDRFSAERLKGVDSTLKIQPAELGDSAVYLCASSLGDRMISGANVLTFGAGSRLTVL.

The chain carries TRBV2 and TRBJ2-5, with TRBD1 as a possible D gene (6 bases). Germline loops: CDR1 SNHLY, CDR2 FYNNEI. This CDR3 has 13 amino acids. The V and J ends lost 6 bases and 0 bases respectively, with 8 bases between them. This chain's CDR3 is CASRAGDQETQYF. The CDR3 bases are TGTGCCAGCAGGGCAGGGGACCAAGAGACCCAGTACTTC.

V and J are TRBV28 and TRBJ1-2; maybe TRBD1 (6 bases). Germline values: CDR1 MDHEN, CDR2 SYDVKM. The CDR3 length is 16 residues. The V gene lost 4 bases and the J gene lost 3 bases, with 18 bases spanning the gap. CDR3 sequence: CASSSLGGAYDYGYTF. CDR3 nucleotides: TGTGCCAGCAGTTCCCTGGGGGGGGCCTATGACTATGGCTACACCTTC.

This chain links TRBV6-5 with TRBJ2-1; TRBD2 aligns across 13 bases. V lost 4 bases, J lost 4 bases, and 1 base stayed unmatched. Per germline, CDR1 MNHEY and CDR2 SVGAGI. There are 15 residues in the CDR3. CDR3 sequence (DNA): TGTGCCAGCAGTTCGGGACTAGCGGGATACAATGAGCAGTTCTTC. Translation: CASSSGLAGYNEQFF.

A single count supports this clone. The rearrangement links TRBV5-1 to TRBJ2-7; 9 bases map to TRBD2. Germline assignment: CDR1 SGHRS and CDR2 YFSETQ. The CDR3 consists of 16 residues. Losses at the gene ends were 4 bases for V and 2 bases for J; bases not matched to a gene: 10. In DNA form, the CDR3 reads TGCGCCAGCAGCCCGCCGGGACTAGCTTCTACCTACGAGCAGTACTTC. It is translated as CASSPPGLASTYEQYF.

V usage is TRBV6-1 and J usage is TRBJ2-4; 13 bases line up with TRBD2. The germline V gene has CDR1 MNHNS and CDR2 SASEGT. V was pared by 4 bases and J by 7 bases, with 7 bases of the junction left unmatched. The CDR3 loop spans 16 amino acids. The DNA of the CDR3 is TGTGCCAGCAGTGCCGGGACTAGCGGGATCTGGAACATTCAGTACTTC. Translated, it gives CASSAGTSGIWNIQYF.

This chain joins TRBV19 and TRBJ1-1, with D perhaps TRBD1 (5 bases). Germline V CDR1 and CDR2: LNHDA, SQIVND (reference sequence). The CDR3 is 16 residues long. V was pared by 6 bases and J by 0 bases, with 17 bases between. The chain's CDR3 is CASREGSRVLNTEAFF. The CDR3 region has the DNA TGTGCCAGTAGGGAGGGGTCCCGGGTGCTGAACACTGAAGCTTTCTTT.